This passage covers 16 T cell receptor beta chains from one sample sequenced in a study of CD8+ T cells in alopecia areata. Isolated RNA was reverse transcribed into cDNA used as the sequencing template. The assay was immunoSEQ multiplex PCR, and TCRdb's table has in-frame clones only and misses some. The repertoire consists of 180,000 or so clones, with 53% occurring once and the leading ten covering roughly a tenth. Treatment denoted: oral pan-JAK inhibitor, 5-10 mg twice daily. The source was CD8+ T cells sorted from blood, collected at week 24, from a patient treated with tofacitinib. These receptors originate from a human donor with alopecia areata.

Turning to this clone: A far larger clone is off by one base, so a read error is likely. Other DNA sequences in this sample translate to the same CDR3. The chain employs TRBV7-9 and TRBJ2-2; D is uncertain. The germline V gene encodes CDR1 SEHNR and CDR2 FQNEAQ (reference sequence). This CDR3 region has 13 residues. Deletions cut 2 bases from V and 4 bases from J, with 5 bases between. The CDR3 protein is CASSLIGTGELFF. The DNA for the CDR3 is TGTGCCAGCAGCTTAATTGGCACCGGGGAGCTGTTTTTT.

The CDR3 loop is CASRAGARTDTQYF. CDR3 DNA sequence: TGTGCCAGCAGAGCGGGGGCCCGCACAGATACGCAGTATTTT. The rearrangement joins TRBV14 to TRBJ2-3; 8 bases fit TRBD2. The CDR3 is made up of 14 amino acids. Germline assignment: CDR1 SGHDN and CDR2 FVKESK. Germline trimming cut 6 bases from V and 1 base from J; bases unmatched to any gene: 3.

The genes are TRBV30 and TRBJ1-1; D gene uncertain. The germline V gene has CDR1 GTSNPN and CDR2 SVGIG (reference sequence). V lost 0 bases and J lost 2, with 7 bases in between. The CDR3 has 13 amino acids. This chain's CDR3 is CAWSVQFNTEAFF. The CDR3, as DNA: TGTGCCTGGAGTGTCCAATTTAACACTGAAGCTTTCTTT.

This clone was seen a few times. The chain couples TRBV7-2 to TRBJ1-2; D ambiguous. Germline CDR1 and CDR2: SGHTA and FQGNSA. V was pared by 1 base and J by 2 bases, with 14 bases between. This CDR3 is built from 16 residues. CDR3 sequence (DNA): TGTGCCAGCAGCTTAGGGCGGGAGAGACCCAACTATGGCTACACCTTC. This encodes CASSLGRERPNYGYTF.

The genes are TRBV4-3 and TRBJ2-1; D is perhaps TRBD2 (6 bases). The CDR3 is 17 residues long. Germline values: CDR1 LGHNA, CDR2 YSLEER. Trimming removed 2 bases from V and 3 bases from J, with 17 bases in between. The CDR3 region is CASSQSASAANYNEQFF. DNA for the CDR3: TGCGCCAGCAGCCAATCGGCTAGCGCGGCGAACTACAATGAGCAGTTCTTC.

The V call is TRBV5-6, the J call TRBJ2-4; D could derive from TRBD1 or TRBD2 (5 bases each). The CDR3 covers 14 residues. Per the germline V gene, CDR1 is SGHDT and CDR2 is YYEEEE. V was shortened by 2 bases and J by 6 bases, with 12 bases between the two germline ends. CDR3 DNA sequence: TGTGCCAGCAGCTTTCACCGGGACCTAAACATTCAGTACTTC. It specifies CASSFHRDLNIQYF.

The genes are TRBV2 and TRBJ2-7; 7 bases fit TRBD1. The trim removed 1 base at V and 7 bases at J, leaving 4 bases unmatched. CDR1 SNHLY and CDR2 FYNNEI come from the germline V gene. The CDR3 contains 13 residues. CDR3 in DNA: TGTGCCAGCAGTGAAGGGGACAGCCGGGAGCAGTACTTC. It is translated as CASSEGDSREQYF.

V and J are TRBV6-5 and TRBJ2-7; D might be TRBD1 or TRBD2, each matching 5 bases. The CDR3 has 15 residues. Germline loops: CDR1 MNHEY, CDR2 SVGAGI. V lost 5 bases, J lost 2 bases, and 16 bases lay in between. CDR3 in amino acids: CASSHGTGTTYEQYF. The CDR3, as DNA: TGTGCCAGCAGTCACGGGACGGGAACAACCTACGAGCAGTACTTC.

This clone has a handful of counts. The J gene is TRBJ1-1, the V gene TRBV6-6; D is possibly TRBD1 (6 bases). Germline V gene lookup returns CDR1 MNHNY and CDR2 SVGAGI (reference sequence). V was cut by 5 bases and J by 6 bases, with 10 bases left in between. There are 12 residues in the CDR3. The CDR3 DNA reads TGTGCCAGCAGTGCCGGACAGTCTGAAGCTTTCTTT. Translating it yields CASSAGQSEAFF.

This clone was detected a few times. The rearrangement uses TRBV29-1 and TRBJ2-2; TRBD2 matches at 9 bases. The junction had 6 bases not matched to a gene; V was cut back by 6 bases and J by 1 base. CDR3 length equals 15 residues. Germline V gene lookup returns CDR1 SQVTM and CDR2 ANQGSEA. This CDR3 is CSVAGGTRNTGELFF. DNA of the CDR3: TGCAGCGTGGCGGGAGGGACACGGAACACCGGGGAGCTGTTTTTT.

The genes are TRBV7-2 and TRBJ2-1, with 7 bases aligning to TRBD2. This CDR3 contains 16 residues. J lost 3 bases, V lost 1 base, and 6 bases had no gene match. Looked up from germline, CDR1 is SGHTA and CDR2 is FQGNSA. This CDR3 reads CASSLVSGVHYNEQFF. CDR3 bases: TGTGCCAGCAGCTTAGTCAGCGGGGTACACTACAATGAGCAGTTCTTC.

The chain recombines TRBV4-3 with TRBJ1-4; TRBD1 matches at 7 bases. Per the germline V gene, CDR1 is LGHNA and CDR2 is YSLEER. The CDR3 totals 17 residues. Trimming removed 0 bases from V and 10 bases from J; junction bases left unmatched: 14. This CDR3 is CASSQDPLQGSGVKLFF. CDR3 nucleotides: TGCGCCAGCAGCCAAGATCCCTTACAGGGGTCCGGGGTAAAACTGTTTTTT.

The V and J genes are TRBV5-6 and TRBJ1-4; 8 bases fit TRBD1. The germline V gene encodes CDR1 SGHDT and CDR2 YYEEEE. The CDR3 spans 14 residues. The V segment lost 4 bases and the J segment 8 bases; nucleotides outside the gene matches: 7. The chain's CDR3 is CASSPDRGGEKLFF. The CDR3, as DNA: TGTGCCAGCAGCCCCGACAGGGGAGGGGAAAAACTGTTTTTT.

The rearrangement links TRBV27 to TRBJ2-7, with TRBD2 matching 7 bases. Germline V gene lookup returns CDR1 MNHEY and CDR2 SMNVEV (reference sequence). CDR3 size: 15 residues. V was pared by 3 bases and J by 0 bases, with 5 bases of the junction left unmatched. DNA for the CDR3: TGTGCCAGCAGTTTCCTAGGCGGGAGCTCCTACGAGCAGTACTTC. Amino acid sequence: CASSFLGGSSYEQYF.

The CDR3: CASSQEAYGTGLYEQYF. CDR3 DNA: TGCGCCAGCAGCCAAGAGGCTTACGGGACGGGACTCTACGAGCAGTACTTC. J is TRBJ2-7 and V is TRBV4-3; the D gene is possibly TRBD2 (6 bases). CDR3 length equals 17 residues. Trimming cost V 0 bases and J 3 bases, with 18 bases left between them. Germline lookup yields CDR1 LGHNA and CDR2 YSLEER.

The chain employs TRBV28 and TRBJ2-6; D is uncertain. V was cut by 6 bases and J by 1 base, with 13 bases left in between. The CDR3 runs 16 residues. Germline V gene data show CDR1 as MDHEN and CDR2 as SYDVKM. The CDR3 DNA sequence: TGTGCCAGCAGCCCTAGACACCGATCTGGGGCCAACGTCCTGACTTTC. Encoded protein: CASSPRHRSGANVLTF.